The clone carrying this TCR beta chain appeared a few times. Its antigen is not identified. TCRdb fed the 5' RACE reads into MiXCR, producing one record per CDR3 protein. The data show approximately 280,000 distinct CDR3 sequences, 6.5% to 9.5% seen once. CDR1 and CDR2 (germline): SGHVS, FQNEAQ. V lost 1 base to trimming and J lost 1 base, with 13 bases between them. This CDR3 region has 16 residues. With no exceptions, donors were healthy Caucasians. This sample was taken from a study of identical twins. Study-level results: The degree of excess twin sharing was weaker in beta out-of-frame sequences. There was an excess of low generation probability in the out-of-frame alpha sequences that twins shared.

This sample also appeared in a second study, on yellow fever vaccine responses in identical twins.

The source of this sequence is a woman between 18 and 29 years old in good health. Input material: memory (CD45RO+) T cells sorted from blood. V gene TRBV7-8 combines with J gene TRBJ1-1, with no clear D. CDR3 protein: CASSLGTGRQNTEAFF. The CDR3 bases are TGTGCCAGCAGCTTAGGAACCGGACGGCAGAACACTGAAGCTTTCTTT.